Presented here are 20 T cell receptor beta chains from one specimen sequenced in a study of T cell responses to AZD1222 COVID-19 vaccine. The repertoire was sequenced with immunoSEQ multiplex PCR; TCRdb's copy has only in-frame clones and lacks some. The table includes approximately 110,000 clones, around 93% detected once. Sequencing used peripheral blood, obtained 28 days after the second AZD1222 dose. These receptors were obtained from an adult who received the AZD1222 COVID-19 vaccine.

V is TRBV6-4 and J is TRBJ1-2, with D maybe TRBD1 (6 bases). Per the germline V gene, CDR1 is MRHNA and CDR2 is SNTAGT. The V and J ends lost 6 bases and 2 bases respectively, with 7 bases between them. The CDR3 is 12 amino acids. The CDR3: CASRDRNYGYTF. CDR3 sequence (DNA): TGTGCCAGCAGGGACAGAAACTATGGCTACACCTTC.

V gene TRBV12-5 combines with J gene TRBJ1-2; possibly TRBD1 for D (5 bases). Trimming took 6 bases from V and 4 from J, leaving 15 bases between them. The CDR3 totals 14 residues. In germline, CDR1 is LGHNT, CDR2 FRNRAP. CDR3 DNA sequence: TGTGCTAGTGGCCCGGGGGTCGGATCCTATGGCTACACCTTC. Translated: CASGPGVGSYGYTF.

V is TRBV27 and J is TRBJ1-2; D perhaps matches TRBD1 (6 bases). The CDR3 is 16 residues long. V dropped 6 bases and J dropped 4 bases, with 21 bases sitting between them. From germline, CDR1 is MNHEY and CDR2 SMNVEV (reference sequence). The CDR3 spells CASSPRVGARLYGYTF. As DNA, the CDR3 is TGTGCCAGCAGCCCGAGGGTGGGGGCGCGCCTCTATGGCTACACCTTC.

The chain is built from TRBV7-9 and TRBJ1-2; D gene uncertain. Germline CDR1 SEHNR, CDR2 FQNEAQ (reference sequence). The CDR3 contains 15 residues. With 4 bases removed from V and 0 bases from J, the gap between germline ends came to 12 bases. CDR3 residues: CASSYGRTTNYGYTF. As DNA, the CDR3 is TGTGCCAGCAGCTATGGCAGGACCACTAACTATGGCTACACCTTC.

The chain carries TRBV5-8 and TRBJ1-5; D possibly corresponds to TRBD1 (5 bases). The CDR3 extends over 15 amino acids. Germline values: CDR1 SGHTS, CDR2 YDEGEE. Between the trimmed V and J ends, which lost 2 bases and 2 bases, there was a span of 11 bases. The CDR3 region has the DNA TGTGCCAGCAGCTTTCAGGGTTCGGGCAATCAGCCCCAGCATTTT. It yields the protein CASSFQGSGNQPQHF.

CDR3 nucleotides: TGTGCCAGCAAACCAGGCATGAACACTGAAGCTTTCTTT. This encodes CASKPGMNTEAFF. V gene TRBV28 combines with J gene TRBJ1-1; D is undetermined. CDR3 size: 13 residues. The germline CDR1 and CDR2 sequences are MDHEN and SYDVKM. Trimming stripped 7 bases from V and 0 bases from J, with 9 bases between.

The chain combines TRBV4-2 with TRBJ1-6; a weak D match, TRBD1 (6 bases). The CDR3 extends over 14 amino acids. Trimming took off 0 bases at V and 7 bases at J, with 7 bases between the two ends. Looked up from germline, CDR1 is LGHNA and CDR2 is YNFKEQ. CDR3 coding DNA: TGTGCCAGCAGCCAAGATAGGGGGAATTCACCCCTCCACTTT. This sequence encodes CASSQDRGNSPLHF.

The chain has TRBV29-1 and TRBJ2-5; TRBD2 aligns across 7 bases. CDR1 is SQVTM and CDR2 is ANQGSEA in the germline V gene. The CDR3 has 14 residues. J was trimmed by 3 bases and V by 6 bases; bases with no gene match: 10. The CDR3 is CSVGRVAGEETQYF. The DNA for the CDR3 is TGCAGCGTCGGCAGGGTGGCGGGGGAAGAGACCCAGTACTTC.

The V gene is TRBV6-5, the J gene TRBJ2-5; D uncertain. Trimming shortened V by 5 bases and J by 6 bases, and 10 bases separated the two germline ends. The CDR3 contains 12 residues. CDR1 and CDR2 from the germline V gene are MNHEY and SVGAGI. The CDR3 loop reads CASSPGGKTQYF. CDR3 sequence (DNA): TGTGCCAGCAGTCCGGGTGGGAAGACCCAGTACTTC.

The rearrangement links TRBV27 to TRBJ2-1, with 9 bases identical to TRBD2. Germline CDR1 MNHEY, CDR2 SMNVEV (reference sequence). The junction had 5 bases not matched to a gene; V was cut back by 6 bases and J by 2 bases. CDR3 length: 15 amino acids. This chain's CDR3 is CASRETSGTYNEQFF. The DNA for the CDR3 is TGTGCCAGCAGGGAGACTAGCGGTACCTACAATGAGCAGTTCTTC.

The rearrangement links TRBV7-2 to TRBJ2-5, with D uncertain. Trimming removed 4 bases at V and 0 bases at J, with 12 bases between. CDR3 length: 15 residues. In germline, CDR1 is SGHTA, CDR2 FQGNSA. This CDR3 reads CASSSGGWYQETQYF. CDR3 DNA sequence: TGTGCCAGCAGCTCGGGCGGTTGGTACCAAGAGACCCAGTACTTC.

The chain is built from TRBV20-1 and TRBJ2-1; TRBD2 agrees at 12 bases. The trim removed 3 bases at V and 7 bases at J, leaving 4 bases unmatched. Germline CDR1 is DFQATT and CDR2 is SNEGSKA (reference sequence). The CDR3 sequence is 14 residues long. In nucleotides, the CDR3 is TGCAGTGCTAGTTTGACTAGCGGGAGAAATGAGCAGTTCTTC. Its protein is CSASLTSGRNEQFF.

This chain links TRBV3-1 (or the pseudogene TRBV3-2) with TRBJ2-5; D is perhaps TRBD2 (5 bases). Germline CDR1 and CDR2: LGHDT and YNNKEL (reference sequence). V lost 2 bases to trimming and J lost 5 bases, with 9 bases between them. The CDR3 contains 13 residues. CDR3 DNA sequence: TGTGCCAGCAGCCAACGGGGTGATGAGACCCAGTACTTC. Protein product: CASSQRGDETQYF.

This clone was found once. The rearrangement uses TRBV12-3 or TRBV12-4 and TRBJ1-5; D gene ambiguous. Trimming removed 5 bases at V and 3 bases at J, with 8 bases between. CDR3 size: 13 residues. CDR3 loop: CASSTANNQPQHF. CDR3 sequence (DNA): TGTGCCAGCAGTACAGCTAACAATCAGCCCCAGCATTTT.

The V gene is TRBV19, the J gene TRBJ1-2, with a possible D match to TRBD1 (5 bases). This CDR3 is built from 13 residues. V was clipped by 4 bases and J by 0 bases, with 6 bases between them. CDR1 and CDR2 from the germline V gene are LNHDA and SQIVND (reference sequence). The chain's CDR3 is CASSTGPNYGYTF. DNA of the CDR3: TGTGCCAGTAGTACGGGACCTAACTATGGCTACACCTTC.

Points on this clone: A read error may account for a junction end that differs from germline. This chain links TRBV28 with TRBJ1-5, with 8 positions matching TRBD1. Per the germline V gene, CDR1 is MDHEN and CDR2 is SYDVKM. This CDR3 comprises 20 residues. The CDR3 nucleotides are TGTGCCAGCAGCGACCGACAGGGGACATCGACTATTAGACGGTTTTATGAGAAAGGTTTT. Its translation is CASSDRQGTSTIRRFYEKGF.

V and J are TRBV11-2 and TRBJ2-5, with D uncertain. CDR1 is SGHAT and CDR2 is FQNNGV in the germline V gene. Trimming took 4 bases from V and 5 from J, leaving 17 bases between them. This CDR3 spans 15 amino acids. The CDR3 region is CASSSPLAVYETQYF. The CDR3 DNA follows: TGTGCCAGCAGCTCTCCATTGGCGGTTTATGAGACCCAGTACTTC.

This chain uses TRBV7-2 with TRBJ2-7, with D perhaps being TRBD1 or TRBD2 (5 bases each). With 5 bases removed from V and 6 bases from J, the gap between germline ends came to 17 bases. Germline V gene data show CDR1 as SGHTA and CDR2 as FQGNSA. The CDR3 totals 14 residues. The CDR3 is CASSRQGPTPEQYF. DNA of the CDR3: TGTGCCAGCAGCCGTCAGGGACCTACTCCCGAGCAGTACTTC.

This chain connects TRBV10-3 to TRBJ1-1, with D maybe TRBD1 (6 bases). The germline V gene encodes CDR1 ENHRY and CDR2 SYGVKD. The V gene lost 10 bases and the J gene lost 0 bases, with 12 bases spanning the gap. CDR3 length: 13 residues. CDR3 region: CATTGDLNTEAFF. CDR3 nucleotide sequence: TGTGCCACGACAGGAGATTTGAACACTGAAGCTTTCTTT.

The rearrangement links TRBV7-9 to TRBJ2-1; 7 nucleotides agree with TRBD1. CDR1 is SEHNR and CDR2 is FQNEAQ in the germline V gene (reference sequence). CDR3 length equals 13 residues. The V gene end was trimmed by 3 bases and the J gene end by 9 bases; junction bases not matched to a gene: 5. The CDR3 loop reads CASSLRQGGEQFF. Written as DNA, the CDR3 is TGTGCCAGCAGCTTGAGACAGGGCGGTGAGCAGTTCTTC.